This T cell receptor (beta chain) was recorded in a study of blood T cell repertoires in COVID-19. CDR1 and CDR2 (germline): SEHNR, FQNEAQ (reference sequence). V shed 3 bases, J shed 4 bases, and the junction held 4 bases outside the gene matches. There are 14 residues in the CDR3. Repertoires were generated with immunoSEQ multiplex PCR, while TCRdb's copy carries only in-frame clones and drops some. The table has 200,000 to 300,000 clones, roughly 86% seen once. Material for sequencing was PBMCs or T cells enriched from blood (not recorded which). The sequence was obtained from a woman between 40 and 50 years old with acute COVID-19. This chain uses TRBV7-9 with TRBJ1-2, with 8 bases identical to TRBD1. The CDR3 protein is CASSFAGGSYGYTF. DNA of the CDR3: TGTGCCAGCAGCTTCGCAGGGGGCTCCTATGGCTACACCTTC.